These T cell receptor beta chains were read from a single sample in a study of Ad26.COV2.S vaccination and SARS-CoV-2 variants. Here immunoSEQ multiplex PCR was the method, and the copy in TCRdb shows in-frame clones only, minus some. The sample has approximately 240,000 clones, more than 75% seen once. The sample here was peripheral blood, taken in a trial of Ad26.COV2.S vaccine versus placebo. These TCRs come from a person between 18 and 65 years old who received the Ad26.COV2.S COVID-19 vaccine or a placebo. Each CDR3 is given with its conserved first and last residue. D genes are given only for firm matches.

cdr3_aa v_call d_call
CASSPERSRAGELFF TRBV14 .
CASSFMPHSMNEQFF TRBV7-2 .
CASSLGTEQFF TRBV12-3/TRBV12-4 .
CASSERADTQYF TRBV10-1 .
CASRGTVAEQFF TRBV7-9 .
CASSLDLTGAATGELFF TRBV11-3 TRBD1
CAIKQGSTEAFF TRBV10-3 .
CASSTLSTSGTTDTQYF TRBV18 TRBD2
CASSYDLTDRGSYEQYF TRBV6-2/TRBV6-3 TRBD1
CASSSQGSDTQYF TRBV7-3 .
CASSYPGNSGNTIYF TRBV7-8 .
CASSEATGRRRGYTF TRBV2 TRBD1
CASNAGGTELFF TRBV10-2 .
CASSLLQPPYGYTF TRBV5-4 .
CASSWHTDTQYF TRBV7-2 .
CASSRGQGNQPQHF TRBV5-6 TRBD1
CASSEGGWGQGTYKSPLHF TRBV6-1 TRBD1
CASSSPTGPGLLIHNEQFF TRBV28 .
CASSLDDNQPQHF TRBV7-8 .
CASSTGTSGSTDTQYF TRBV6-6 TRBD2
CSVTRLMDGELFF TRBV29-1 .
CARSWGEGARVTQYF TRBV5-3 TRBD2
CATKEGVGQGRDEQYF TRBV28 TRBD1
CASSAVGRADTQYF TRBV5-4 .